The sample holds one count of the clone carrying this T cell receptor beta chain. Sequenced by immunoSEQ multiplex PCR; TCRdb stores in-frame clones only, minus some. The table records around 42,000 clones, 80% to 90% of them present only once. The CDR3 consists of 11 residues. V lost 4 bases, J lost 5 bases, and 6 bases lay in between. Germline assignment: CDR1 SGHRS and CDR2 YFSETQ. The data were obtained in a study of blood T cell repertoires in COVID-19. The sequence came from a young man with active or convalescent COVID-19. The chain combines TRBV5-1 with TRBJ2-5; D not resolved. The material sequenced was peripheral blood. The CDR3 DNA is TGCGCCAGCAGCATCGGGGAGACCCAGTACTTC. Encoded protein: CASSIGETQYF.